One and the same sample provided the 9 T cell receptor beta chains below, sequenced in a study of human T cells and chemical hapten exposure. The time point: patch test 3, about 24 weeks after DPC sensitization. Treatment: therapeutic diphenylcyclopropenone sensitization with weekly scalp DPC. It was unfractionated whole blood from which total RNA was extracted. MiXCR, run by TCRdb on the RACE reads, gives a single entry per CDR3 protein. Of around 40,000 distinct CDR3 sequences detected, roughly 12% appear once; the ten largest clones hold roughly 2.1%. The source was whole blood, collected in connection with sensitization to the hapten diphenylcyclopropenone (DPC). These receptors all stem from a woman aged 35 to 49 with alopecia areata. Some clones in this sample may be carry-over from other donors' samples.

This clonotype was seen more than once but under ten times. This chain links TRBV11-2 with TRBJ1-2; 10 bases are shared with TRBD1. V lost 4 bases to trimming and J lost 4 bases; unmatched junction nucleotides: 3. Per the germline V gene, CDR1 is SGHAT and CDR2 is FQNNGV. The CDR3 covers 14 residues. The CDR3 sequence: CASSSGQGSYGYTF. The CDR3 region has the DNA TGTGCCAGCAGCTCGGGACAGGGGAGCTATGGCTACACCTTC.

This clonotype was picked up many times. The rearrangement links TRBV18 to TRBJ1-6; D perhaps matches TRBD1 (6 bases). Per germline, CDR1 KGHSH and CDR2 LQKENI. The CDR3 extends over 15 amino acids. Trimming pared 3 bases from V and 10 bases from J, leaving 16 bases between. Here the CDR3 reads CASSPSHIQGSPLHF. CDR3 DNA: TGTGCCAGCTCACCGTCTCATATCCAGGGGTCACCCCTCCACTTT.

This clonotype was picked up many times. The J gene is TRBJ2-2, the V gene TRBV20-1; D not resolved. The ends were cut back, 3 bases at V and 0 bases at J, with 8 bases in the middle. Germline V CDR1 and CDR2: DFQATT, SNEGSKA (reference sequence). This CDR3 is 14 amino acids long. This chain's CDR3 is CSASGQSNTGELFF. CDR3 DNA: TGCAGTGCTAGTGGGCAGTCGAACACCGGGGAGCTGTTTTTT.

The V gene is TRBV29-1, the J gene TRBJ2-3; D possibly corresponds to TRBD1 (5 bases). The CDR3 has 14 residues. The germline V gene has CDR1 SQVTM and CDR2 ANQGSEA. Trimming took off 2 bases at V and 1 base at J, with 10 bases between the two ends. The CDR3 region is CSVEMGPGTDTQYF. The CDR3 nucleotides are TGCAGCGTTGAAATGGGGCCTGGCACAGATACGCAGTATTTT.

This clonotype was seen at least ten times. This chain uses TRBV5-1 with TRBJ2-7, with D perhaps TRBD1 (5 bases). CDR1 is SGHRS and CDR2 is YFSETQ in the germline V gene. This CDR3 spans 15 amino acids. V lost 2 bases and J 3 bases, leaving 15 bases between the germline ends. CDR3 sequence: CASSFTGQGGYEQYF. The DNA for the CDR3 is TGCGCCAGCAGCTTCACAGGCCAGGGCGGCTACGAGCAGTACTTC.

Only a few counts were recorded for this clonotype. V and J are TRBV28 and TRBJ1-2, with 7 bases fitting TRBD1. The germline V gene encodes CDR1 MDHEN and CDR2 SYDVKM. With 7 bases clipped from V and 4 bases from J, the junction kept 6 bases outside the gene matches. The CDR3 spans 13 residues. The CDR3 spells CASTPGTAYGYTF. CDR3 nucleotide sequence: TGTGCCAGCACCCCCGGGACAGCCTATGGCTACACCTTC.

The chain recombines TRBV2 with TRBJ2-3; D is possibly TRBD1 or TRBD2 (5 bases each). CDR3 size: 12 residues. V lost 7 bases and J lost 6, with 11 bases in between. Germline CDR1 and CDR2: SNHLY and FYNNEI. As DNA, the CDR3 is TGTGCCAGCAACGGGGCAGAGGATACGCAGTATTTT. Translating gives CASNGAEDTQYF.

The gene calls are TRBV10-3 and TRBJ1-3, with D hard to call. This CDR3 spans 13 amino acids. The V end lost 6 bases, the J end lost 0 bases, and 6 bases lay between the germline ends. Per germline, CDR1 ENHRY and CDR2 SYGVKD. CDR3 region: CAIRPSSGNTIYF. The CDR3 DNA follows: TGTGCCATCAGGCCTAGCTCTGGAAACACCATATATTTT.

This clonotype has a handful of counts. This sequence joins TRBV20-1 and TRBJ2-1; weak D call: TRBD2 (5 bases). Germline CDR1 DFQATT, CDR2 SNEGSKA (reference sequence). The length of the CDR3 is 12 residues. V lost 2 bases to trimming and J lost 3 bases, with 5 bases between them. CDR3 sequence reads: CSARTSYNEQFF. DNA of the CDR3: TGCAGTGCTAGAACTAGCTACAATGAGCAGTTCTTC.